A single sample is the source of the 27 T cell receptor beta chains below, sequenced in a study of radiation and T cells in renal cell carcinoma. The assay was immunoSEQ multiplex PCR, and TCRdb's table has in-frame clones only and misses some. The table has 130,000 or so clones, about 88% seen once. Time point specified: baseline pretreatment blood. The treatment here: 15 Gy SBRT to primary tumor, nephrectomy 4 weeks later. Sequencing was performed on blood, taken from a patient whose treatment included radiotherapy and nephrectomy. The receptors shown here come from a woman aged 45-65 years with renal cell carcinoma.

The rearrangement links TRBV10-3 to TRBJ2-3; TRBD2 agrees at 9 bases. The V segment lost 0 bases and the J segment 2 bases; nucleotides outside the gene matches: 3. Germline CDR1 reads ENHRY; CDR2 reads SYGVKD. The CDR3 is made up of 16 amino acids. The CDR3 DNA follows: TGTGCCATCAGTGAGTCGAGCGGGGGGCTCACAGATACGCAGTATTTT. This codes for CAISESSGGLTDTQYF.

CDR3 nucleotides: TGTGCCAGCTCATCTTCCGGGGAGCTGTTTTTT. This gives the protein CASSSSGELFF. The chain employs TRBV18 and TRBJ2-2, with D unresolved. V shed 5 bases and J shed 6 bases, with 4 bases lying between them. This CDR3 comprises 11 residues. The germline V gene encodes CDR1 KGHSH and CDR2 LQKENI.

In its sample, this clone was seen a few times. The chain links TRBV7-2 to TRBJ1-1; D is undetermined. In germline, CDR1 is SGHTA, CDR2 FQGNSA. V was trimmed by 3 bases and J by 10 bases, leaving 12 bases between them. CDR3 length equals 12 residues. The CDR3 reads CASSFPGRRAFF. DNA of the CDR3: TGTGCCAGCAGCTTTCCCGGACGGAGAGCTTTCTTT.

The J gene is TRBJ2-3, the V gene TRBV5-6; 7 positions agree with TRBD1. Germline loops: CDR1 SGHDT, CDR2 YYEEEE. The CDR3 is 15 residues long. The V and J ends lost 2 bases and 3 bases, in that order; junction bases with no gene match: 6. The CDR3 region has the DNA TGTGCCAGCAGCTTTCTTCAGGGGGTAACAGATACGCAGTATTTT. As protein: CASSFLQGVTDTQYF.

The chain is built from TRBV7-9 and TRBJ2-1; 7 bases fit TRBD2. Germline values: CDR1 SEHNR, CDR2 FQNEAQ (reference sequence). The CDR3 length is 14 residues. The V segment lost 1 base and the J segment 7 bases; nucleotides outside the gene matches: 4. The CDR3 DNA reads TGTGCCAGCAGCTTAGGTCCAGCGGGGAATGAGCAGTTCTTC. It codes for CASSLGPAGNEQFF.

This clone appeared once. The chain couples TRBV7-2 to TRBJ2-5; 8 positions agree with TRBD2. The CDR3 runs 17 residues. Germline V CDR1 and CDR2: SGHTA, FQGNSA. The J segment lost 5 bases and the V segment lost 2 bases, leaving 13 bases of the junction unmatched. CDR3 sequence (DNA): TGTGCCAGCAGCTTATCTGGCGGGGGGCGGTTCAGGGAGACCCAGTACTTC. The encoded protein is CASSLSGGGRFRETQYF.

The V and J genes are TRBV6-5 and TRBJ1-1; TRBD1 matches 7 bases. Germline trimming cut 6 bases from V and 2 bases from J; bases unmatched to any gene: 6. The CDR3 is made up of 14 amino acids. CDR1 and CDR2 from the germline V gene are MNHEY and SVGAGI. For the CDR3, the DNA is TGTGCCAGCAGCAGGGACAGCTCCAACACTGAAGCTTTCTTT. It specifies CASSRDSSNTEAFF.

The chain joins TRBV7-2 to TRBJ2-5; 7 bases agree with TRBD1. Germline assignment: CDR1 SGHTA and CDR2 FQGNSA. V dropped 4 bases and J dropped 5; count of bases not matched to a gene: 7. This CDR3 spans 14 amino acids. The CDR3 DNA follows: TGTGCCAGCAGCTCCGACAGGGCGGAGGAGACCCAGTACTTC. Protein: CASSSDRAEETQYF.

The chain carries TRBV29-1 and TRBJ1-1; D unresolved. The CDR3 has 12 residues. Germline V lookup: CDR1 SQVTM, CDR2 ANQGSEA. V was cut by 2 bases and J by 4 bases, with 8 bases left in between. CDR3: CSVERVSTEAFF. CDR3 DNA: TGCAGCGTTGAAAGGGTGAGCACTGAAGCTTTCTTT. Variable domain in full (rest from reference TRBV29-1 and TRBJ1-1): SAVISQKPSRDICQRGTSLTIQCQVDSQVTMMFWYRQQPGQSLTLIATANQGSEATYESGFVIDKFPISRPNLTFSTLTVSNMSPEDSSIYLCSVERVSTEAFFGQGTRLTVV.

The chain joins TRBV7-8 to TRBJ2-7, with D perhaps assigned TRBD1 or TRBD2 (5 bases each). Trimming shortened V by 3 bases and J by 3 bases, and 15 bases separated the two germline ends. Per the germline V gene, CDR1 is SGHVS and CDR2 is FQNEAQ. The CDR3 sequence is 15 residues long. In DNA, the CDR3 is TGTGCCAGCAGCTTCGGTGGATGGGGGAACTACGAGCAGTACTTC. This gives the protein CASSFGGWGNYEQYF.

The chain is built from TRBV7-9 and TRBJ2-5, with 8 bases that match TRBD1. Germline CDR1 reads SEHNR; CDR2 reads FQNEAQ (reference sequence). The V and J ends lost 5 bases and 2 bases, in that order; junction bases with no gene match: 10. The CDR3 extends over 16 amino acids. CDR3 in DNA: TGTGCCAGCAGCCAGACAACGGGGACAGGTCAAGAGACCCAGTACTTC. Translating it yields CASSQTTGTGQETQYF.

The rearrangement links TRBV10-3 to TRBJ2-3; unclear D gene. This CDR3 has 13 amino acids. Germline V gene lookup returns CDR1 ENHRY and CDR2 SYGVKD. Trimming removed 4 bases at V and 6 bases at J, with 11 bases between. In nucleotides, the CDR3 is TGTGCCATCAGTGCCATAGCATCGGATACGCAGTATTTT. Its translation is CAISAIASDTQYF.

The rearrangement joins TRBV6-5 to TRBJ1-2, with a possible D match to TRBD1 (5 bases). The CDR3 spans 15 residues. Germline CDR1 is MNHEY and CDR2 is SVGAGI. The V gene lost 6 bases and the J gene lost 4 bases, with 18 bases spanning the gap. The CDR3 sequence: CASSFSSGTVYGYTF. The CDR3 nucleotides are TGTGCCAGCAGCTTCTCCTCCGGGACGGTCTATGGCTACACCTTC.

This clone was found once. The CDR3 DNA follows: TGTGCCAGTAGTGGTACAGGGGGCAGGGATGGCTACACCTTC. It codes for CASSGTGGRDGYTF. The V and J genes are TRBV19 and TRBJ1-2; 9 nucleotides align to TRBD1. The junction had 7 bases not matched to a gene; V was cut back by 5 bases and J by 6 bases. The CDR3 extends over 14 amino acids. Germline V CDR1 and CDR2: LNHDA, SQIVND (reference sequence).

Only one count was recorded for this clone. The chain uses TRBV11-2 and TRBJ2-2; 9 bases are shared with TRBD1. Germline V lookup: CDR1 SGHAT, CDR2 FQNNGV. Unmatched junction bases numbered 4, after V lost 1 base and J lost 7 bases. The CDR3 loop spans 15 amino acids. The CDR3 region is CASSLGTGEVGELFF. The DNA of the CDR3 is TGTGCCAGCAGCTTAGGGACAGGGGAAGTCGGGGAGCTGTTTTTT.

This clone was counted between two and nine times. At the DNA level, this CDR3 is encoded by other sequences in the same sample as well. The genes are TRBV2 and TRBJ1-5; no clear D gene. Germline V gene sequence: CDR1 SNHLY, CDR2 FYNNEI. V lost 3 bases to trimming and J lost 4 bases, with 7 bases between them. The CDR3 runs to 13 residues. CDR3 in amino acids: CASSEGSNQPQHF. The CDR3 coding sequence is TGTGCCAGCAGTGAGGGCTCAAATCAGCCCCAGCATTTT. Full variable domain (missing parts from reference TRBV2 and TRBJ1-5): EPEVTQTPSHQVTQMGQEVILRCVPISNHLYFYWYRQILGQKVEFLVSFYNNEISEKSEIFDDQFSVERPDGSNFTLKIRSTKLEDSAMYFCASSEGSNQPQHFGDGTRLSIL.

The chain uses TRBV6-5 and TRBJ1-1; 8 bases line up with TRBD1. Germline CDR1 is MNHEY and CDR2 is SVGAGI. V lost 2 bases and J lost 8; bases outside the gene matches: 7. This CDR3 contains 14 residues. The CDR3 region has the DNA TGTGCCAGCAGTTACAGGACAGGGCCGTCCGAAGCTTTCTTT. Translating it yields CASSYRTGPSEAFF.

The rearrangement links TRBV6-5 to TRBJ2-5; possibly TRBD2 for D (6 bases). CDR3 length equals 16 residues. The germline V and J ends were trimmed by 0 bases and 5 bases, with 16 bases remaining between them. Germline loops: CDR1 MNHEY, CDR2 SVGAGI. The CDR3 DNA reads as TGTGCCAGCAGTTACTCCACTAGCACTCCCTTTGAGACCCAGTACTTC. It yields the protein CASSYSTSTPFETQYF.

The chain is built from TRBV29-1 and TRBJ1-1; D is perhaps TRBD1 (5 bases). V lost 4 bases and J lost 10, with 19 bases in between. Looked up from germline, CDR1 is SQVTM and CDR2 is ANQGSEA. The CDR3 spans 13 residues. The CDR3 sequence is CSVGGDPRRGAFF. The CDR3 DNA reads as TGCAGCGTTGGGGGGGACCCCCGGAGGGGAGCTTTCTTT.

The rearrangement links TRBV30 to TRBJ1-4; a possible D gene is TRBD1 (6 bases). From germline, CDR1 is GTSNPN and CDR2 SVGIG (reference sequence). With 4 bases removed from V and 0 bases from J, the gap between germline ends came to 9 bases. The CDR3 has 14 amino acids. The CDR3 loop reads CAWKQGATNEKLFF. In nucleotides, the CDR3 is TGTGCCTGGAAACAGGGAGCAACTAATGAAAAACTGTTTTTT.

V and J are TRBV5-8 and TRBJ1-5; D is unclear. Germline assignment: CDR1 SGHTS and CDR2 YDEGEE. The length of the CDR3 is 15 residues. Trimming cost V 4 bases and J 0 bases, with 11 bases left between them. The CDR3 here is CASSVYGNSNQPQHF. CDR3 in DNA: TGTGCCAGCAGCGTTTACGGGAATAGCAATCAGCCCCAGCATTTT.

The rearrangement uses TRBV6-1 and TRBJ2-7, with D uncertain. Trimming took 8 bases from V and 6 from J, leaving 11 bases between them. The CDR3 is made up of 11 amino acids. From germline, CDR1 is MNHNS and CDR2 SASEGT. The CDR3: CASSEVREQYF. CDR3 nucleotide sequence: TGTGCCAGCTCCGAGGTTCGCGAGCAGTACTTC.

This chain links TRBV2 with TRBJ2-7, with D uncertain. The germline gives CDR1 SNHLY, CDR2 FYNNEI. The length of the CDR3 is 14 residues. V lost 8 bases and J 0 bases, leaving 14 bases between the germline ends. CDR3 coding DNA: TGTGCCAGCCTAGATCAGTTAAGCTCCTACGAGCAGTACTTC. It specifies CASLDQLSSYEQYF.

The chain carries TRBV19 and TRBJ2-5, with D possibly being TRBD2 (5 bases). V shed 3 bases and J shed 4 bases, with 9 bases lying between them. This CDR3 contains 13 residues. Germline CDR1 LNHDA, CDR2 SQIVND (reference sequence). CDR3 sequence (DNA): TGTGCCAGTAGTATCAGCGGAGCAGAGACCCAGTACTTC. It translates to CASSISGAETQYF.

This chain connects TRBV5-6 to TRBJ2-3, with TRBD1 as a possible D gene (6 bases). The CDR3 spans 16 residues. The germline V and J ends were trimmed by 5 bases and 2 bases, with 18 bases remaining between them. Germline V CDR1 and CDR2: SGHDT, YYEEEE. The DNA of the CDR3 is TGTGCCAGCAGTTTTGCTTCCGGACAGTCCACAGATACGCAGTATTTT. Protein product: CASSFASGQSTDTQYF.

The chain joins TRBV7-9 to TRBJ2-1; D unclear. Germline lookup yields CDR1 SEHNR and CDR2 FQNEAQ (reference sequence). V lost 4 bases to trimming and J lost 5 bases, with 12 bases between them. The CDR3 has 14 residues. CDR3 region: CASSSPAWDNEQFF. The CDR3 nucleotides are TGTGCCAGCAGCTCCCCGGCGTGGGACAATGAGCAGTTCTTC.

In this sample, this clone turned up once. The rearrangement joins TRBV5-1 to TRBJ2-5, with 7 bases matching TRBD1. Germline lookup yields CDR1 SGHRS and CDR2 YFSETQ. The CDR3 runs 17 residues. The V gene end was trimmed by 5 bases and the J gene end by 5 bases; junction bases not matched to a gene: 18. This CDR3 reads CASRMGPNRGFRETQYF. The CDR3 DNA follows: TGCGCCAGCAGAATGGGGCCCAACAGGGGTTTTCGCGAGACCCAGTACTTC.